The source of this T cell receptor beta chain is a study of T-cell memory formation after mild COVID-19. The CDR3 spans 13 residues. Trimming stripped 8 bases from V and 6 bases from J, with 13 bases between. TCRdb re-analysed the 5' RACE reads in MiXCR, keeping a single row per CDR3 protein. This sample has nearly 350,000 distinct CDR3 sequences; around 13% occur once, and the top ten carry roughly 23%. The specimen sequenced was PBMCs or a T cell subset sorted from them (not recorded which). The chain combines TRBV12-3 or TRBV12-4 with TRBJ2-2; the D gene could be TRBD1 or TRBD2 (5 bases each). The origin of this receptor is a man between 18 and 35 years old who had mild COVID-19 (a few samples of this study predate the infection). Cell type and time point are not known. CDR3 sequence: CASRGSRAGELFF. The CDR3 DNA is TGTGCCAGCCGAGGGTCCAGGGCCGGGGAGCTGTTTTTT.